A single T cell receptor beta chain is shown here with its context. Library preparation (for TCRbeta) was performed with unique molecular identifiers. TCRdb independently ran MiXCR on the PCR reads; one entry per CDR3 protein. Of approximately 800,000 distinct CDR3 sequences in the sample, about 16% were seen once. V lost 0 bases and J lost 2, with 11 bases in between. The CDR3 is made up of 15 amino acids. CDR1 and CDR2 from the germline V gene are KGHSH and LQKENI. This specimen comes from a study of T-cell reconstitution after alpha-beta-depleted transplantation in children. The source was PBMCs, mostly from graft donor cells, collected 360 days after TCRalphabeta/CD19-depleted stem cell transplant. The source of this sequence is a male patient between 10 and 17 years old who had a stem cell transplant for acute lymphoblastic leukemia, so the T cells may come from the graft donor. The rearrangement links TRBV18 to TRBJ2-7; D might be TRBD1 or TRBD2, each matching 5 bases. CDR3 amino acids: CASSPPGVGTYEQYF. The DNA for the CDR3 is TGTGCCAGCTCACCACCGGGGGTGGGGACCTACGAGCAGTACTTC.